This TCR beta chain was sequenced for a study of blood T cell repertoires in COVID-19. Study-level background: Whether acute or convalescent, the COVID-19 samples came from the United States, Italy and Spain.

The V and J ends lost 2 bases and 1 base respectively, with 26 bases between them. CDR3 length: 20 amino acids. Per the germline V gene, CDR1 is KGHSH and CDR2 is LQKENI. This clone was counted only a few times. In the source study's methods: Amplification from reference gene primers served as the basis for estimated nucleated cell counts. Generated by immunoSEQ multiplex PCR, the TCRdb table keeps only in-frame clones and is missing some. V and J calls and clone size are copied from that table; D and trimming were computed from the DNA. The sample has about 100,000 clones; about 90% are singletons. This sequence was found in a man in his thirties or forties in a cohort sampled during active COVID-19. What was sequenced was peripheral blood. The rearrangement links TRBV18 to TRBJ1-1, with D possibly being TRBD1 (5 bases). The DNA of the CDR3 is TGTGCCAGCTCACCAAGCGATCTCGCGGACATAGGGGTGGAGAACACTGAAGCTTTCTTT. Translating it yields CASSPSDLADIGVENTEAFF.